The 23 T cell receptor beta chains below come from one sample, sequenced in a study of quantifying T cell responses using KT2 cells (dated by TCRdb to the late 2010s). Background for the entire study: RNA was DNase-treated and reverse transcribed with TCR alpha and beta constant-region primers, mostly using SuperScript III.

Library preparation employed UMI-ligation and nested PCR. The data were produced on an Illumina MiSeq. A single-stranded oligonucleotide bearing the Illumina SP2 sequence and a UMI was ligated to the 3' end of the cDNA with T4 RNA ligase 1. PCR1 ran 4 cycles (98°C 15 s, 69°C 30 s, 72°C 40 s); the beta primer was an equimolar mix of RC1.1 and RC1.2 covering TRBC1 and TRBC2. The raw public data were reprocessed by TCRdb itself: fastp quality trimming at Q25, MiXCR clonotype calling, in-frame beta chains only. Identical CDR3 protein sequences are pooled into one entry, listed with their most common genes and DNA. The sample profile shows about 33,000 distinct CDR3 sequences; about 9.3% of them were found once. The ten largest clones capture about 9.5% of the sample. Material: PBMCs spiked with cells of the T cell clone KT2. Receptors originate from a human donor.

The chain couples TRBV20-1 to TRBJ1-3; unclear D gene. Trimming cost V 3 bases and J 0 bases, with 6 bases left between them. Germline-derived CDR1 and CDR2 are DFQATT and SNEGSKA (reference sequence). The CDR3 sequence is 13 residues long. This chain's CDR3 is CSASGISGNTIYF. DNA for the CDR3: TGCAGTGCTAGCGGCATCTCTGGAAACACCATATATTTT.

This clonotype came up a few times. The CDR3 here is CASSLGVGEQFF. The CDR3 bases are TGTGCCAGCAGCTTAGGTGTCGGTGAGCAGTTCTTC. V gene TRBV7-9 combines with J gene TRBJ2-1; D unresolved. The germline V gene has CDR1 SEHNR and CDR2 FQNEAQ (reference sequence). CDR3 size: 12 residues. V was pared by 1 base and J by 9 bases, with 7 bases between.

In this sample, this clonotype turned up many times. The chain uses TRBV30 and TRBJ1-2, with D possibly TRBD1 on 6 matching bases. V lost 3 bases, J lost 7 bases, and 12 bases lay in between. The CDR3 extends over 12 amino acids. Germline V lookup: CDR1 GTSNPN, CDR2 SVGIG (reference sequence). The CDR3 protein is CAWSQGSSGYTF. CDR3 nucleotides: TGTGCCTGGAGCCAGGGGTCTAGTGGCTACACCTTC.

This clonotype was detected many times. The chain links TRBV6-5 to TRBJ1-5; D is possibly TRBD1 (6 bases). V gave up 6 bases and J gave up 6 bases, with 21 bases separating them. CDR1 and CDR2 (germline): MNHEY, SVGAGI. The CDR3 covers 16 residues. The CDR3 reads CASSGQSPGMGQPQHF. DNA of the CDR3: TGTGCCAGCAGCGGACAGTCCCCGGGGATGGGTCAGCCCCAGCATTTT.

This clonotype was seen more than once but under ten times. The chain couples TRBV10-1 to TRBJ2-1; D is undetermined. V lost 0 bases to trimming and J lost 15 bases, with 12 bases between them. The CDR3 loop spans 12 amino acids. Germline V CDR1 and CDR2: WNHNN, SYGVQD (reference sequence). CDR3 sequence reads: CASSESNRVGFF. As DNA, the CDR3 is TGCGCCAGCAGTGAGTCGAATAGGGTAGGGTTCTTC.

In its sample, this clonotype was seen a few times. The chain recombines TRBV12-3 or TRBV12-4 with TRBJ1-1, with 9 bases aligning to TRBD1. V dropped 5 bases and J dropped 6; count of bases not matched to a gene: 10. The CDR3 totals 15 residues. The CDR3: CASSRHTGGSAEAFF. The CDR3 coding sequence is TGTGCCAGCAGTCGGCACACAGGGGGCTCCGCTGAAGCTTTCTTT.

There are many counts of this clonotype. The chain uses TRBV29-1 and TRBJ1-1; no clear D gene. The CDR3 is made up of 13 amino acids. V lost 6 bases and J lost 1, with 12 bases in between. Germline-derived CDR1 and CDR2 are SQVTM and ANQGSEA. The CDR3 protein is CSVRGWGNTEAFF. The CDR3 nucleotides read TGCAGCGTGAGAGGGTGGGGGAACACTGAAGCTTTCTTT. The entire variable domain, with the rest obtained from reference TRBV29-1 and TRBJ1-1, is as follows: SAVISQKPSRDICQRGTSLTIQCQVDSQVTMMFWYRQQPGQSLTLIATANQGSEATYESGFVIDKFPISRPNLTFSTLTVSNMSPEDSSIYLCSVRGWGNTEAFFGQGTRLTVV.

This clonotype showed up many times. This chain links TRBV6-5 with TRBJ1-1; D not resolved. Looked up from germline, CDR1 is MNHEY and CDR2 is SVGAGI. The V end was cut by 6 bases, the J end by 1 base, with 9 bases between. The CDR3 is 13 residues long. The CDR3 sequence is CASRNRRNTEAFF. In nucleotides, the CDR3 is TGTGCCAGCAGAAACCGAAGGAACACTGAAGCTTTCTTT.

This clonotype was observed a few times. The chain couples TRBV12-3 or TRBV12-4 to TRBJ2-1; weak D call: TRBD1 (5 bases). The length of the CDR3 is 14 residues. Trimming shortened V by 6 bases and J by 12 bases, and 21 bases separated the two germline ends. The CDR3 DNA sequence: TGTGCCAGCAGCCTGGACACTGGCGCCCAGGGGCAGTTCTTC. Translated, it gives CASSLDTGAQGQFF.

This rearrangement joins TRBV20-1 to TRBJ2-7, with a tentative D call TRBD2 (6 bases). The CDR3 spans 15 residues. Germline loops: CDR1 DFQATT, CDR2 SNEGSKA (reference sequence). The germline V and J ends were trimmed by 0 bases and 1 base, with 13 bases remaining between them. CDR3 protein: CSARDPPSVSYEQYF. CDR3 DNA: TGCAGTGCTAGAGATCCTCCTAGCGTATCCTACGAGCAGTACTTC.

The chain's CDR3 is CASSVATGGADTQYF. DNA of the CDR3: TGTGCCAGCAGCGTAGCTACAGGAGGAGCAGATACGCAGTATTTT. The chain has TRBV9 and TRBJ2-3; D possibly matches TRBD1 or TRBD2 (5 bases each). Trimming pared 0 bases from V and 4 bases from J, leaving 12 bases between. The CDR3 has 15 residues. From germline, CDR1 is SGDLS and CDR2 YYNGEE. Full variable domain (remainder filled in from reference TRBV9 and TRBJ2-3): DSGVTQTPKHLITATGQRVTLRCSPRSGDLSVYWYQQSLDQGLQFLIQYYNGEERAKGNILERFSAQQFPDLHSELNLSSLELGDSALYFCASSVATGGADTQYFGPGTRLTVL.

This clonotype was counted a few times. The V and J genes are TRBV7-2 and TRBJ1-5, with D perhaps matching TRBD1 (5 bases). CDR1 and CDR2 (germline): SGHTA, FQGNSA. This CDR3 is 18 amino acids long. V lost 1 base and J 0 bases, leaving 16 bases between the germline ends. CDR3 loop: CASSLVRGGSYSNQPQHF. Here the CDR3 DNA reads TGTGCCAGCAGCTTAGTGAGGGGAGGGTCATATAGCAATCAGCCCCAGCATTTT.

This clonotype was counted a few times. V is TRBV30 and J is TRBJ2-3; 12 bases are a match to TRBD2. The CDR3 contains 14 residues. Germline CDR1 reads GTSNPN; CDR2 reads SVGIG (reference sequence). J gave up 9 bases and V 4 bases, and 8 bases lay outside the gene matches. The CDR3: CAWTNLAGGPTQYF. The CDR3 bases are TGTGCCTGGACAAATCTAGCGGGGGGGCCAACGCAGTATTTT.

This clonotype came up many times. The genes are TRBV7-3 and TRBJ1-1; D uncertain. The CDR3 is 14 amino acids. V shed 1 base and J shed 6 bases, with 12 bases lying between them. The germline V gene encodes CDR1 SGHTA and CDR2 FQGTGA. The CDR3 loop reads CASSLKGGGSEAFF. In DNA, the CDR3 is TGTGCCAGCAGCTTAAAGGGAGGAGGGTCTGAAGCTTTCTTT.

The V call is TRBV11-2, the J call TRBJ2-1, with D perhaps TRBD1 (5 bases). Germline V gene sequence: CDR1 SGHAT, CDR2 FQNNGV. The CDR3 loop spans 14 amino acids. V lost 3 bases and J 6 bases, leaving 12 bases between the germline ends. CDR3 region: CASSLAGSINEQFF. The CDR3 DNA is TGTGCCAGCAGCTTGGCAGGGTCAATCAATGAGCAGTTCTTC.

The chain uses TRBV4-2 and TRBJ2-4; 8 bases match TRBD2. Trimming removed 3 bases from V and 0 bases from J; junction bases left unmatched: 13. The CDR3 sequence is 19 residues long. CDR1 and CDR2 from the germline V gene are LGHNA and YNFKEQ. The CDR3 nucleotides are TGTGCCAGCAGCCAGGTCCCGGCGGGGGGCTATATAGCCAAAAACATTCAGTACTTC. Protein sequence: CASSQVPAGGYIAKNIQYF.

This chain uses TRBV6-5 with TRBJ1-4, with D perhaps TRBD1 (6 bases). The CDR3 is made up of 18 amino acids. V lost 2 bases, J lost 0 bases, and 16 bases lay in between. Looked up from germline, CDR1 is MNHEY and CDR2 is SVGAGI. The CDR3, as DNA: TGTGCCAGCAGTTACCGGGGGGGGCTTTCGGCAACTAATGAAAAACTGTTTTTT. It is translated as CASSYRGGLSATNEKLFF.

This clonotype was detected ten times or more. The V and J genes are TRBV10-3 and TRBJ2-7; 9 bases match TRBD2. This CDR3 spans 16 amino acids. Germline V gives CDR1 ENHRY, CDR2 SYGVKD. Germline trimming cut 4 bases from V and 6 bases from J; bases unmatched to any gene: 13. The CDR3: CAISVPGLAIPGEQYF. CDR3 DNA: TGTGCCATCAGTGTGCCCGGACTAGCGATCCCTGGCGAGCAGTACTTC.

The chain combines TRBV15 with TRBJ2-1; the D gene is possibly TRBD2 (6 bases). Trimming removed 3 bases at V and 4 bases at J, with 13 bases between. Looked up from germline, CDR1 is LNHNV and CDR2 is YYDKDF (reference sequence). The CDR3 is made up of 15 amino acids. The CDR3 loop is CATSSSSGPYNEQFF. CDR3 sequence (DNA): TGTGCCACCAGCAGTTCGAGCGGGCCATACAATGAGCAGTTCTTC.

This clonotype was picked up many times. This rearrangement joins TRBV2 to TRBJ2-3; a weak D match, TRBD2 (6 bases). Germline CDR1 SNHLY, CDR2 FYNNEI. The V and J ends lost 3 bases and 3 bases respectively, with 13 bases between them. This CDR3 is 15 amino acids long. CDR3 nucleotides: TGTGCCAGCAGTGATTGGCGGGAAAGGACAGATACGCAGTATTTT. It encodes CASSDWRERTDTQYF.

This clonotype was detected only a few times. V and J are TRBV29-1 and TRBJ1-1, with a possible D match to TRBD1 (6 bases). CDR1 and CDR2 from the germline V gene are SQVTM and ANQGSEA. V was shortened by 0 bases and J by 5 bases, with 13 bases between the two germline ends. CDR3 size: 14 residues. In nucleotides, the CDR3 is TGCAGCGTTGAAGAGGCGATCAGGGGAACTGAAGCTTTCTTT. Translated, it gives CSVEEAIRGTEAFF.

This clonotype was observed at least ten times. The CDR3 region has the DNA TGTGCCAGCAGGACCGACAGGGTGATTGGTGGCTACACCTTC. It encodes CASRTDRVIGGYTF. This chain joins TRBV27 and TRBJ1-2; 7 nucleotides match TRBD1. Per germline, CDR1 MNHEY and CDR2 SMNVEV (reference sequence). The CDR3 consists of 14 residues. The V segment lost 6 bases and the J segment 7 bases; nucleotides outside the gene matches: 11.

This rearrangement joins TRBV5-6 to TRBJ2-3; D ambiguous. Per the germline V gene, CDR1 is SGHDT and CDR2 is YYEEEE. Trimming shortened V by 1 base and J by 2 bases, and 17 bases separated the two germline ends. CDR3 size: 17 residues. CDR3 residues: CASSLWISRQHTDTQYF. DNA for the CDR3: TGTGCCAGCAGCTTGTGGATATCCCGGCAGCACACAGATACGCAGTATTTT.